Sequencing of this T cell receptor (beta chain) was carried out in a study of blood T cell repertoires in COVID-19 (dated by TCRdb to 2018 to 2021). With regard to the full study: Samples covering the acute and convalescent phases of COVID-19 were provided by collaborators in the United States, Italy and Spain. The prospective study material was composed of cDNA or gDNA derived from T cells, B-cell-depleted T cells, or PBMCs. Subjects who had been exposed to COVID-19, were actively infected with it, or had recovered from it provided the deeply sampled blood TCRbeta repertoires that made up the dataset. The repertoires were released in a freely available public database intended as a resource for research on the immune response to SARS-CoV-2. Samples were obtained from the ongoing ImmuneRACE study (first 160 participants) and from about 1,300 subjects provided by 6 global collaborators. Sample metadata almost always included a de-identified subject ID, COVID-19 status, age in years and sex. Where available, HLA class I and class II types were taken from metadata supplied by the sample provider and were not determined by assay-based typing. The full study reports these points: The amount of clinical and demographic metadata varied by source and participant and was provided uncurated.

TCRbeta CDR3 regions were amplified from genomic DNA using the immunoSEQ Assay, a bias-controlled multiplex PCR. Regarding the original processing steps: Within the assay, amplification of reference gene primers was used to estimate how many nucleated cells each sample contained. Sequence reads were collapsed and filtered to measure the absolute abundance of every unique TCRbeta CDR3 rearrangement. Productive Simpson clonality was computed per sample as the square root of Simpson's diversity index over productive rearrangements. What TCRdb holds here is the immuneACCESS table cut down to in-frame rearrangements. Part of the clones is not present; checked against another copy, under half of the missing clones reflect an unresolved V gene, and the others are unexplained. Clone size and V and J calls were adopted from that table, with D and trimming inferred from the DNA. The sample profile shows 300,000 or so clones; roughly 86% of them were found once. The biggest ten clones account for 1.6% of the sample.

V is shortened by 3 bases, J by 5 bases, and the region joining them spans 16 bases. The CDR3 starts with the cysteine, ends with the phenylalanine, and has 15 residues. Kept here is only the CDR3 DNA, which spans 45 bases and is read in frame from base 1. As encoded in the germline V gene, CDR1 is KGHSH while CDR2 is LQKENI. This clone was recorded a few times. It has no known antigen specificity. Base qualities are not recorded, but no much larger clone differs from it by a single base. Collaborating institutions collected whole blood in K2EDTA tubes following their own protocols. Collaborator samples were shipped for TCRbeta analysis as frozen whole blood, isolated PBMCs, or DNA extracted from either sample type.

The sample consisted of peripheral blood. The source of this sequence is a woman between 45 and 65 years old with acute or convalescent COVID-19. The sequence is built from TRBV18 and TRBJ1-1, and possibly TRBD1, on 6 matching bases. The CDR3 in this case is CASSPSTERGTEAFF. Read as DNA, the sequence is TGTGCCAGCTCACCTTCGACAGAGAGGGGGACTGAAGCTTTCTTT.